This entry is about one T cell receptor beta chain. What it binds is unknown. MiXCR was run by TCRdb on the RT-PCR reads, yielding one entry per CDR3 protein. Of more than 450,000 distinct CDR3 sequences listed, approximately 10% are singletons. This specimen comes from a study of response to subunit inactivated influenza vaccine. Study-wide points: That few new T cells are recruited by each seasonal influenza vaccination was the authors' suggestion.

Germline-derived CDR1 and CDR2 are KGHSH and LQKENI. The junction had 7 bases not matched to a gene; V was cut back by 1 base and J by 5 bases. The CDR3 loop spans 15 amino acids. J is TRBJ2-5 and V is TRBV18; 7 nucleotides agree with TRBD1. The sequencing here drew on PBMCs from blood, taken on the day of vaccination. The receptor comes from a man between 50 and 59 years old who received an inactivated influenza vaccine. The CDR3, as DNA: TGTGCCAGCTCACCACGGGACAGCTCTAGGGAGACCCAGTACTTC. Translation: CASSPRDSSRETQYF.